The TCR beta chain under discussion was sequenced for a study of T cell changes during pregnancy in multiple sclerosis (dated by TCRdb to between 2018 and 2021). In the study overall: Changes in the T cell repertoire over the course of pregnancy were examined in this study in women with multiple sclerosis.

Trimming at the junction amounts to 1 base on V and 6 bases on J, and the germline ends lie 13 bases apart. The germline V gene yields SGHVS for CDR1 and FQNEAQ for CDR2. Reading from cysteine to phenylalanine, the CDR3 counts 15 amino acids. Only the CDR3 part of the read is kept: 45 bases, read in frame from the first base. The library was prepared using the immunoSEQ multiplex PCR assay. Sourced from immuneACCESS, this table was stored by TCRdb with only in-frame sequences that have V and J called. A share of the clones is absent; for the studies checked, an unresolved V gene accounts for under half, and the remainder has no known explanation. The sample table contains roughly 100,000 clones; only one count was recorded for around 91% of them. The top ten clonotypes cover over 1.5% of the sample. As to this clone: The antigen this receptor binds is unknown. Base qualities are not recorded, but no much larger clone differs from it by a single base.

This receptor was identified in a female donor in good health, enrolled as a control in a pregnancy study. Recombination joined TRBV7-8 with TRBJ1-5; the D gene lacks a confident call. Material: peripheral blood, obtained after pregnancy. The nucleotide sequence is given as TGTGCCAGCAGCTTAGATTCGGGGTCTGGTCAGCCCCAGCATTTT. It encodes CASSLDSGSGQPQHF.